This TCR beta chain was sequenced for a study of blood T cell repertoires in COVID-19. On the study more broadly: Acute-phase and convalescent COVID-19 samples originated in the United States, Italy and Spain. The analysed material was cDNA or gDNA that came from T cells, B-cell-depleted T cells, or PBMCs.

V lost 0 bases, J lost 8 bases, and 8 bases lay in between. The CDR3 has 12 residues. CDR1 SGDLS and CDR2 YYNGEE come from the germline V gene. How the authors handled the data: The assay estimated nucleated cells by amplifying reference gene primers. Sequenced by immunoSEQ multiplex PCR; TCRdb stores in-frame clones only, minus some. The V and J calls and clone size were taken over from that table, and D and trimming were inferred from the DNA. Of 90,000 to 130,000 clones listed, around nine tenths are singletons. The sample comprised peripheral blood. The V call is TRBV9, the J call TRBJ1-1; D gene ambiguous. The sequence was obtained from a woman aged 45-60 years with acute or convalescent COVID-19. The CDR3 here is CASSVGGREAFF. As DNA, the CDR3 is TGTGCCAGCAGCGTAGGAGGGCGGGAAGCTTTCTTT.